This T cell receptor beta chain was observed in a study of blood T cell repertoires in COVID-19. Study-wide context: From the United States, Italy and Spain came samples of acute and convalescent COVID-19. The cDNA or gDNA used as material had been derived from T cells, B-cell-depleted T cells, or PBMCs.

The CDR3 is 15 residues long. In germline, CDR1 is MDHEN, CDR2 SYDVKM. V lost 5 bases to trimming and J lost 4 bases; unmatched junction nucleotides: 7. Per the original methods: How many nucleated cells were present was estimated from reference gene primer amplification. The protocol was immunoSEQ multiplex PCR, while the TCRdb copy is restricted to in-frame clones and leaves out a portion. The V and J calls and clone size come from that table; D and trimming were worked out from the DNA. The sample yields about 320,000 clones, about 82% seen once. The origin of this receptor is a woman between 50 and 59 years old with acute or convalescent COVID-19. This rearrangement joins TRBV28 to TRBJ2-1; 8 nucleotides match TRBD2. The sequenced sample was peripheral blood. The CDR3 region has the DNA TGTGCCAGCAGTCCCCCGGCTAGCGGGTACAATGAGCAGTTCTTC. It is translated as CASSPPASGYNEQFF.